A selection of T cell receptor beta chains follows, all from one sample in a study of early T cells in non-severe SARS-CoV-2 infection. TCRdb re-called the 5' RACE reads through MiXCR, storing one row per CDR3 protein. The sample consists of approximately 75,000 distinct CDR3 sequences, about 14% of them appearing once. The sample here was whole blood, taken at baseline. These receptors were obtained from an adult who was a healthcare worker with PCR-confirmed SARS-CoV-2 infection or an uninfected control (not recorded which). The CDR3 runs from the conserved cysteine through the conserved F or W. A D gene is named only where the DNA matches it firmly. Rows give clone size only sometimes, using once, few, many, or a class for an expanded clone.

D gene	V gene	clone size	J gene	CDR3 DNA	CDR3 protein
.	TRBV3-1	few	TRBJ2-4	TGTGCCAGCAGCCAAGAGGGGGAGCACATTCAGTACTTC	CASSQEGEHIQYF
.	TRBV28	.	TRBJ2-3	TGTGCCAGCAGGTTGGGGAAACTCACAGATACGCAGTATTTT	CASRLGKLTDTQYF
.	TRBV27	many	TRBJ1-2	TGTGCCAGCAGTTTTGTACAGATTAACTATGGCTACACCTTC	CASSFVQINYGYTF
TRBD1	TRBV7-9	many	TRBJ1-2	TGTGCCAGCAGCTTTGGGACAGGCTATGGCTACACCTTC	CASSFGTGYGYTF
.	TRBV10-2	.	TRBJ2-3	TGCGCCAGCAGTCTACAGGGTATCACAGATACGCAGTATTTT	CASSLQGITDTQYF
TRBD1	TRBV6-6	.	TRBJ2-7	TGTGCCAGCAGTTACGGGACAGGGAAGCACGAGCAGTACTTC	CASSYGTGKHEQYF
.	TRBV6-1	many	TRBJ2-5	TGTGCCAGCAGTGAAGCGGCAGCTCGGGAGACCCAGTACTTC	CASSEAAARETQYF
.	TRBV29-1	.	TRBJ2-5	TGCAGCGTTGGGGGGGCGGAGACCCAGTACTTC	CSVGGAETQYF
.	TRBV28	.	TRBJ2-2	TGTGCCAGCGCCTCGGCACAAAACACCGGGGAGCTGTTTTTT	CASASAQNTGELFF
.	TRBV14	.	TRBJ2-7	TGTGCCAGCAGCCAAGCGGGGGACGAGCAGTACTTC	CASSQAGDEQYF
TRBD2	TRBV2	.	TRBJ2-1	TGTGCCAGCAGGGAGCGGGAGGGCCTCGTACTCTTC	CASREREGLVLF